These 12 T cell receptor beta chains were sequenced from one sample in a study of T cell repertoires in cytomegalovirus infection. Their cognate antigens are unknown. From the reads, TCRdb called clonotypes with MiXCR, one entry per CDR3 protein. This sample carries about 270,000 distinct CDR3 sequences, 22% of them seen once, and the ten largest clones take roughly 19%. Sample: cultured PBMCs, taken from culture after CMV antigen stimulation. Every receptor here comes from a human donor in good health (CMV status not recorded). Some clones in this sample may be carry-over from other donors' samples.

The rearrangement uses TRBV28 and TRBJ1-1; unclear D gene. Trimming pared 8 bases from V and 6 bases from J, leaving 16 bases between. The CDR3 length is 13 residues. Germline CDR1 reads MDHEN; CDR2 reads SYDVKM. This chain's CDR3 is CASGSRWVAEAFF. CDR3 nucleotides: TGTGCCAGCGGGTCACGGTGGGTGGCTGAAGCTTTCTTT.

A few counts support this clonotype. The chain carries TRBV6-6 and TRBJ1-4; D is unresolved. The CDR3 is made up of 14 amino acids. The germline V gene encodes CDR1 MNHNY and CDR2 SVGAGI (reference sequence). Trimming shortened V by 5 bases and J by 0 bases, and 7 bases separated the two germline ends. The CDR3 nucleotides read TGTGCCAGCAGTCAACAAGCAACTAATGAAAAACTGTTTTTT. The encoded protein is CASSQQATNEKLFF.

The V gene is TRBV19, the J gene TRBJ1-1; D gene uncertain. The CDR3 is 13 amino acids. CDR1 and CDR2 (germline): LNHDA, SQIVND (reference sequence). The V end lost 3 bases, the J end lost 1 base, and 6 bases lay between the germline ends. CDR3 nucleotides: TGTGCCAGTAGTATGCTCAGGAACACTGAAGCTTTCTTT. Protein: CASSMLRNTEAFF.

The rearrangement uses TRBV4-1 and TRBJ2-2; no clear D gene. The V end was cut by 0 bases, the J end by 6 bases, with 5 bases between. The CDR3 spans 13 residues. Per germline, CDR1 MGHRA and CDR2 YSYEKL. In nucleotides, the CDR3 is TGCGCCAGCAGCCAAGAGTGGCCCGGGGAGCTGTTTTTT. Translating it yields CASSQEWPGELFF.

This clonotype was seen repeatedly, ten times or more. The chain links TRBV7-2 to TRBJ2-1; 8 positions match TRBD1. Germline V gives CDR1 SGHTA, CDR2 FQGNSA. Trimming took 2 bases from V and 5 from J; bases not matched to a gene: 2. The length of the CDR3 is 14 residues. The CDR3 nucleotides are TGTGCCAGCAGCTTACAGGGGGCCGACAATGAGCAGTTCTTC. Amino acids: CASSLQGADNEQFF.

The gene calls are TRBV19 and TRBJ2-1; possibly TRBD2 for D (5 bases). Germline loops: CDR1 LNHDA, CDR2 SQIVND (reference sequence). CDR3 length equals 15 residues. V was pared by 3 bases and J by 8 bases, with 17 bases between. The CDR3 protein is CASSMALRDGYEQFF. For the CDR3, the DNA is TGTGCCAGTAGTATGGCGCTACGGGATGGGTATGAGCAGTTCTTC.

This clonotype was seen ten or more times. CDR3 bases: TGTGCCAGCAGCTTAGTCGGCCCAGGTAGCAATCAGCCCCAGCATTTT. This gives the protein CASSLVGPGSNQPQHF. The chain carries TRBV7-2 and TRBJ1-5; D call uncertain. The CDR3 covers 16 residues. The V end was cut by 1 base, the J end by 0 bases, with 10 bases between. From germline, CDR1 is SGHTA and CDR2 FQGNSA.

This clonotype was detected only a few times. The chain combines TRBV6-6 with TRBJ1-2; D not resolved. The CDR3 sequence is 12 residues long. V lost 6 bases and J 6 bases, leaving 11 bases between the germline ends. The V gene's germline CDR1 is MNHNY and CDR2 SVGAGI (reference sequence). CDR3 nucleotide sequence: TGTGCCAGCAGGATCATGGGGAATGGCTACACCTTC. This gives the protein CASRIMGNGYTF.

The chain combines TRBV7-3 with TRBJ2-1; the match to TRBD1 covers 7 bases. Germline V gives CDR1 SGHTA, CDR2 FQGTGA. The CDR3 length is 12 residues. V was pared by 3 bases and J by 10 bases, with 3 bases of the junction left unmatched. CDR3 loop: CASSFTDREQFF. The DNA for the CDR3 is TGTGCCAGCAGCTTTACGGACAGGGAGCAGTTCTTC.

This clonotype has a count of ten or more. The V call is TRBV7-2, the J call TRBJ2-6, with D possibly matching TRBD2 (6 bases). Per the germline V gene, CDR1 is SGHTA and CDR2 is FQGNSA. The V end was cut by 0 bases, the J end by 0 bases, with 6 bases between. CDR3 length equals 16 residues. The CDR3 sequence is CASSLAEGSGANVLTF. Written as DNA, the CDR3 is TGTGCCAGCAGCTTAGCGGAGGGCTCTGGGGCCAACGTCCTGACTTTC.

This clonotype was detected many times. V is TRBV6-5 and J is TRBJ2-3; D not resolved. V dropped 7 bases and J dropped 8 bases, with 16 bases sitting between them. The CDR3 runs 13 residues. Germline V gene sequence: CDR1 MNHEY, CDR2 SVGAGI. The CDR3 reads CASTPSPTATQYF. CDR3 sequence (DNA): TGTGCCAGCACACCGAGTCCGACGGCTACGCAGTATTTT.

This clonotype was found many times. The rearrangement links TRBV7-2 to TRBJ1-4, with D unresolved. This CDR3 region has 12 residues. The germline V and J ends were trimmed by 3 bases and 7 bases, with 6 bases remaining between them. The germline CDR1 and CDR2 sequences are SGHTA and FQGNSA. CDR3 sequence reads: CASSLSSEKLFF. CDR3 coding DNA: TGTGCCAGCAGCTTGTCCTCTGAAAAACTGTTTTTT. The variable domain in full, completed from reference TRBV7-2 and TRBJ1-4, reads GAGVSQSPSNKVTEKGKDVELRCDPISGHTALYWYRQSLGQGLEFLIYFQGNSAPDKSGLPSDRFSAERTGGSVSTLTIQRTQQEDSAVYLCASSLSSEKLFFGSGTQLSVL.